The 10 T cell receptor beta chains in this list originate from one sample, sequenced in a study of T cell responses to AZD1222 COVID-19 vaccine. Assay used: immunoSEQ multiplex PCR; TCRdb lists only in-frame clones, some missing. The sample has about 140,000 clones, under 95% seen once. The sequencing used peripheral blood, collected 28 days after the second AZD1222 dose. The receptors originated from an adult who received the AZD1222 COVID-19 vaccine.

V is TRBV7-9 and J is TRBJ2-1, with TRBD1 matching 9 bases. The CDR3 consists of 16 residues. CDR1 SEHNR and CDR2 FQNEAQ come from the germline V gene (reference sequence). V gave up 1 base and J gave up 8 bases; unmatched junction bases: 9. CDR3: CASSLGPDRGVYEQFF. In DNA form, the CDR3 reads TGTGCCAGCAGCTTAGGCCCGGACAGGGGAGTGTATGAGCAGTTCTTC.

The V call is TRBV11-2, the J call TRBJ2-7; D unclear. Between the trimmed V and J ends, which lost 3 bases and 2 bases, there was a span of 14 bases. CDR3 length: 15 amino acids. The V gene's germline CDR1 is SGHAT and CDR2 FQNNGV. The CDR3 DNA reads TGTGCCAGCAGCTTCGCGTTACTCAGCACCTACGAGCAGTACTTC. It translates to CASSFALLSTYEQYF.

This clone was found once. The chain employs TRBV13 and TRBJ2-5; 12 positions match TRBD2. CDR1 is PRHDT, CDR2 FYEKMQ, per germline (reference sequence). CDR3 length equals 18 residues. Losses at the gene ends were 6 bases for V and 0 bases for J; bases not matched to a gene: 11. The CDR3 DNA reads TGTGCCAGCAGACCGTGGACTAGCGGGAACCCTTACCAAGAGACCCAGTACTTC. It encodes CASRPWTSGNPYQETQYF.

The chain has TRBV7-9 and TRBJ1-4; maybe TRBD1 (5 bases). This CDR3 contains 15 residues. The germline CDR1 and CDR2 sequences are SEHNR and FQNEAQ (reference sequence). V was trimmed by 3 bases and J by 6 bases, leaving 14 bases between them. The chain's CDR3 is CASSFSGGGDEKLFF. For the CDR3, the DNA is TGTGCCAGCAGCTTTAGTGGCGGAGGGGATGAAAAACTGTTTTTT.

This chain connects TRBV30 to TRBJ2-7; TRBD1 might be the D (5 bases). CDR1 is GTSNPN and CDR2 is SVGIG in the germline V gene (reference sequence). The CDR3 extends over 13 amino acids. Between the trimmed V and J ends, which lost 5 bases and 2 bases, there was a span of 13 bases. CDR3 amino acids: CAWGQGSTYEQYF. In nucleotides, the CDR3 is TGTGCCTGGGGTCAGGGAAGCACCTACGAGCAGTACTTC.

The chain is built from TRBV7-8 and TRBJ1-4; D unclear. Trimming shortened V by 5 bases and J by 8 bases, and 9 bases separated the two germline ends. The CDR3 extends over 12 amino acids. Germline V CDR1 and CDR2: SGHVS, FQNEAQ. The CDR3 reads CASSQTREKLFF. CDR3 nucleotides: TGTGCCAGCAGCCAGACCAGGGAAAAACTGTTTTTT.

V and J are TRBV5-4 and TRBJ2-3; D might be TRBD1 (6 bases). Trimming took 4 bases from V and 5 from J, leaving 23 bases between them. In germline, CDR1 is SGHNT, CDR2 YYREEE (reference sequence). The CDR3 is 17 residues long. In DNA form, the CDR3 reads TGTGCCAGCAGCCCACGTGGGTGGTTGGGGGCAGGAGATACGCAGTATTTT. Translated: CASSPRGWLGAGDTQYF.

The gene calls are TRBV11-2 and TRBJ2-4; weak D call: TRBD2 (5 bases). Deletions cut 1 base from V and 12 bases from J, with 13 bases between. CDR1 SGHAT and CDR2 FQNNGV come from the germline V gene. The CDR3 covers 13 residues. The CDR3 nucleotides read TGTGCCAGCAGCTTAGTATTTATCGCGGGTCAGTACTTC. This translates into CASSLVFIAGQYF.

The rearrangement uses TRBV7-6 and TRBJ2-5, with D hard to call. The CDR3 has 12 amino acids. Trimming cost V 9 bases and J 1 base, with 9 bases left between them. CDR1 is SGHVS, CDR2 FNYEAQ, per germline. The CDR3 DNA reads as TGTGCCAGTGGCCTGTTCCAAGAGACCCAGTACTTC. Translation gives CASGLFQETQYF. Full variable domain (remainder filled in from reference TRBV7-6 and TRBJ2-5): GAGVSQSPRYKVTKRGQDVALRCDPISGHVSLYWYRQALGQGPEFLTYFNYEAQQDKSGLPNDRFSAERPEGSISTLTIQRTEQRDSAMYRCASGLFQETQYFGPGTRLLVL.

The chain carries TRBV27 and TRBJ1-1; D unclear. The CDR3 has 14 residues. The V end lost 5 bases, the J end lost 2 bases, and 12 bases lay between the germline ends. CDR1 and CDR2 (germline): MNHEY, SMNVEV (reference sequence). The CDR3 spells CASSQGSVNTEAFF. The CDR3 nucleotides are TGTGCCAGCAGTCAAGGCAGCGTTAACACTGAAGCTTTCTTT.